The 31 T cell receptor beta chains below come from one sample, sequenced in a study of technical replicates of blood from a few donors. Repertoires were generated with immunoSEQ multiplex PCR, while TCRdb's copy carries only in-frame clones and drops some. The sample gives 9,500 to 15,000 clones, approximately 93% of which show up once; approximately 8.5% is in the top ten. Sequencing used PBMCs. These receptors all stem from a human donor in good health.

The gene calls are TRBV28 and TRBJ1-2, with D possibly being TRBD1 (5 bases). The CDR3 spans 14 residues. V was cut by 2 bases and J by 7 bases, with 14 bases left in between. Germline CDR1 MDHEN, CDR2 SYDVKM. The CDR3 is CASSLALGVSGYTF. DNA of the CDR3: TGTGCCAGCAGTTTAGCTTTAGGGGTTAGTGGCTACACCTTC.

The table lists this clone with a count of one. The chain's CDR3 is CASSQGYNEQFF. CDR3 DNA sequence: TGTGCCAGCAGCCAGGGCTACAATGAGCAGTTCTTC. The chain carries TRBV25-1 and TRBJ2-1; the D gene is possibly TRBD1 (5 bases). This CDR3 contains 12 residues. The germline V gene encodes CDR1 MGHDK and CDR2 SYGVNS. V was clipped by 6 bases and J by 3 bases, with 6 bases between them.

This clone occurred once. V is TRBV29-1 and J is TRBJ1-2; D not resolved. The V gene's germline CDR1 is SQVTM and CDR2 ANQGSEA. The CDR3 length is 16 residues. Between the trimmed V and J ends, which lost 1 base and 8 bases, there was a span of 23 bases. The CDR3 nucleotides read TGCAGCGTTGAAGTTCCGCGGGTTTTGGGGTTCGAGGGCTACACCTTC. It codes for CSVEVPRVLGFEGYTF.

The rearrangement links TRBV5-1 to TRBJ1-1; D is unclear. Germline V gene sequence: CDR1 SGHRS, CDR2 YFSETQ. This CDR3 contains 14 residues. Trimming pared 4 bases from V and 1 base from J, leaving 11 bases between. The chain's CDR3 is CASSPYNGNTEAFF. DNA of the CDR3: TGCGCCAGCAGCCCCTATAATGGGAACACTGAAGCTTTCTTT.

The chain joins TRBV19 to TRBJ2-5; TRBD2 matches 11 bases. The J call may be incorrect, as the DNA end agrees better with TRBJ2-7. CDR3 length: 17 residues. CDR1 and CDR2 (germline): LNHDA, SQIVND (reference sequence). CDR3 coding DNA: TGTGCCAGTAGTATCGAGGTGACTAGCGGGATCTCCTACGAGCAGTACTTC. This sequence encodes CASSIEVTSGISYEQYF.

This chain joins TRBV5-1 and TRBJ2-7; 10 bases map to TRBD2. V lost 2 bases, J lost 7 bases, and 9 bases stayed unmatched. The CDR3 contains 15 residues. CDR1 SGHRS and CDR2 YFSETQ come from the germline V gene. The CDR3 coding sequence is TGCGCCAGCAGCTTTTCCCTAGCGGGAGCGGGTGAGCAGTACTTC. Residues: CASSFSLAGAGEQYF.

This sequence joins TRBV9 and TRBJ1-2; D is possibly TRBD1 (5 bases). Germline CDR1 and CDR2: SGDLS and YYNGEE. Trimming removed 3 bases from V and 4 bases from J, with 16 bases in between. The CDR3 contains 15 residues. The CDR3 loop is CASSAAGGTIYGYTF. For the CDR3, the DNA is TGTGCCAGCAGCGCCGCGGGGGGTACGATCTATGGCTACACCTTC.

This sequence joins TRBV10-1 and TRBJ2-3; 12 nucleotides line up with TRBD1. This CDR3 region has 16 residues. CDR1 WNHNN and CDR2 SYGVQD come from the germline V gene (reference sequence). V dropped 2 bases and J dropped 5; count of bases not matched to a gene: 5. CDR3 in amino acids: CASSEGDRGQGDTQYF. The CDR3 DNA is TGCGCCAGCAGTGAGGGGGACAGGGGGCAGGGAGATACGCAGTATTTT.

This clone was recorded a few times. The chain employs TRBV30 and TRBJ1-2; maybe TRBD1 (6 bases). The V gene's germline CDR1 is GTSNPN and CDR2 SVGIG (reference sequence). V lost 4 bases and J 0 bases, leaving 12 bases between the germline ends. The CDR3 length is 14 residues. The CDR3 spells CAWIRTDANYGYTF. CDR3 DNA sequence: TGTGCCTGGATTAGGACAGATGCTAACTATGGCTACACCTTC. Together with reference TRBV30 and TRBJ1-2, the CDR3 gives the full variable domain: SQTIHQWPATLVQPVGSPLSLECTVEGTSNPNLYWYRQAAGRGLQLLFYSVGIGQISSEVPQNLSASRPQDRQFILSSKKLLLSDSGFYLCAWIRTDANYGYTFGSGTRLTVV.

This chain joins TRBV6-5 and TRBJ2-5; 8 nucleotides line up with TRBD1. Germline values: CDR1 MNHEY, CDR2 SVGAGI. The CDR3 has 15 residues. Trimming removed 5 bases from V and 5 bases from J; junction bases left unmatched: 10. The CDR3 DNA follows: TGTGCCAGCAGTCCGACAGGGGTAAAGTGGGAGACCCAGTACTTC. It encodes CASSPTGVKWETQYF.

The rearrangement links TRBV13 to TRBJ1-4; D unresolved. CDR1 and CDR2 (germline): PRHDT, FYEKMQ (reference sequence). Trimming stripped 5 bases from V and 5 bases from J, with 9 bases between. The CDR3 length is 13 residues. This CDR3 reads CASSREQNEKLFF. The DNA of the CDR3 is TGTGCCAGCAGCCGAGAGCAAAATGAAAAACTGTTTTTT.

The chain has TRBV12-2 and TRBJ2-1; the D call of TRBD1 is as the table states it, not checked on the DNA. TRBV12-2 is reported as a pseudogene. The CDR3 covers 18 residues. The CDR3 here is CASRLELQGTLYFDEQFF. Written as DNA, the CDR3 is TGTGCAAGTCGCTTAGAACTCCAGGGAACCCTTTACTTCGATGAGCAGTTCTTC.

This clone was seen only a few times. The V gene is TRBV9, the J gene TRBJ2-2, with D maybe TRBD2 (6 bases). CDR3 length equals 17 residues. CDR1 is SGDLS and CDR2 is YYNGEE in the germline V gene. The V end was cut by 0 bases, the J end by 6 bases, with 18 bases between. The CDR3 loop is CASSVAVADGTAGELFF. CDR3 sequence (DNA): TGTGCCAGCAGCGTAGCTGTAGCGGACGGGACGGCCGGGGAGCTGTTTTTT.

The rearrangement joins TRBV6-1 to TRBJ2-1, with TRBD2 matching over 9 bases. V lost 4 bases to trimming and J lost 7 bases; unmatched junction nucleotides: 8. Germline V gene data show CDR1 as MNHNS and CDR2 as SASEGT. The CDR3 extends over 15 amino acids. CDR3 sequence reads: CASSVQGLASNEQFF. The CDR3 DNA reads as TGTGCCAGCAGTGTTCAGGGACTAGCTAGTAATGAGCAGTTCTTC.

V and J are TRBV18 and TRBJ2-3; D is ambiguous. This CDR3 contains 13 residues. Germline-derived CDR1 and CDR2 are KGHSH and LQKENI. V was cut by 2 bases and J by 0 bases, with 3 bases left in between. Here the CDR3 reads CASSPASTDTQYF. The DNA for the CDR3 is TGTGCCAGCTCACCAGCGAGCACAGATACGCAGTATTTT.

The V gene is TRBV6-1, the J gene TRBJ2-5, with TRBD2 matching over 7 bases. CDR3 size: 15 residues. Germline V gene lookup returns CDR1 MNHNS and CDR2 SASEGT. V was clipped by 7 bases and J by 2 bases; unmatched bases: 10. The DNA for the CDR3 is TGTGCCAGCACCGCCTGGGGGGGGTGGCAAGAGACCCAGTACTTC. Its protein is CASTAWGGWQETQYF.

This clone was picked up one time. The rearrangement links TRBV2 to TRBJ2-1; 8 bases match TRBD2. CDR3 length equals 12 residues. The J segment lost 14 bases and the V segment lost 2 bases, leaving 5 bases of the junction unmatched. CDR1 SNHLY and CDR2 FYNNEI come from the germline V gene. The CDR3 spells CASSEPPTSEFF. The CDR3 region has the DNA TGTGCCAGCAGTGAACCCCCGACTAGCGAGTTCTTC.

CDR3 nucleotides: TGCAGCGTGATGTCCCACACAAGCACCGGGGAGCTGTTTTTT. Translation gives CSVMSHTSTGELFF. The chain links TRBV29-1 to TRBJ2-2; no clear D gene. Germline V gives CDR1 SQVTM, CDR2 ANQGSEA. The CDR3 consists of 14 residues. Trimming pared 6 bases from V and 4 bases from J, leaving 15 bases between.

This clone appeared once. The chain has TRBV13 and TRBJ2-5; TRBD2 aligns across 12 bases. V was pared by 1 base and J by 1 base, with 4 bases of the junction left unmatched. The V gene's germline CDR1 is PRHDT and CDR2 FYEKMQ (reference sequence). This CDR3 has 17 residues. CDR3 loop: CASSLVGLAGTQETQYF. The CDR3 DNA is TGTGCCAGCAGCTTAGTAGGACTAGCGGGGACCCAAGAGACCCAGTACTTC.

The chain recombines TRBV6-5 with TRBJ1-5; the match to TRBD1 covers 7 bases. Trimming cost V 6 bases and J 4 bases; bases outside gene matches: 6. The length of the CDR3 is 14 residues. The germline V gene has CDR1 MNHEY and CDR2 SVGAGI. CDR3 amino acids: CASSPGTENQPQHF. CDR3 coding DNA: TGTGCCAGCAGCCCAGGGACAGAGAATCAGCCCCAGCATTTT.

The chain is built from TRBV15 and TRBJ1-1; a possible D gene is TRBD1 (6 bases). Trimming stripped 2 bases from V and 10 bases from J, with 11 bases between. CDR3 length equals 12 residues. Germline assignment: CDR1 LNHNV and CDR2 YYDKDF (reference sequence). CDR3 in DNA: TGTGCCACCAGCAGACAGGACAGCGGAGCTTTCTTT. This translates into CATSRQDSGAFF.

CDR3 coding DNA: TGTGCCAGCAGTTACAACAGGGACACAGATACGCAGTATTTT. Encoded protein: CASSYNRDTDTQYF. The chain carries TRBV6-5 and TRBJ2-3, with D perhaps matching TRBD1 (6 bases). CDR3 size: 14 residues. The germline gives CDR1 MNHEY, CDR2 SVGAGI. Trimming pared 2 bases from V and 2 bases from J, leaving 8 bases between.

J is TRBJ2-1 and V is TRBV5-4; 10 bases align to TRBD2. Trimming at V came to 9 bases and at J to 8 bases, leaving 14 bases not matched to a gene. The CDR3 is made up of 15 amino acids. Germline V gene sequence: CDR1 SGHNT, CDR2 YYREEE (reference sequence). CDR3 DNA sequence: TGTGCCACAACCGGCGGGCCTAGCGGGAGTGATGAGCAGTTCTTC. Translation gives CATTGGPSGSDEQFF.

The rearrangement joins TRBV28 to TRBJ2-1, with 8 bases fitting TRBD2. The V gene's germline CDR1 is MDHEN and CDR2 SYDVKM. The CDR3 is 14 amino acids. J lost 4 bases, V lost 9 bases, and 8 bases had no gene match. CDR3 residues: CASYGGAFYNEQFF. The CDR3 nucleotides are TGTGCCAGTTACGGGGGGGCGTTTTACAATGAGCAGTTCTTC.

V gene TRBV6-5 combines with J gene TRBJ2-7; TRBD2 is a possible D gene (5 bases). This CDR3 has 14 amino acids. Trimming cost V 5 bases and J 6 bases, with 17 bases left between them. The germline gives CDR1 MNHEY, CDR2 SVGAGI. The DNA for the CDR3 is TGTGCCAGCAGTCTATCTGAGAGGGCTAGCGAGCAGTACTTC. As protein: CASSLSERASEQYF.

This chain joins TRBV5-1 and TRBJ1-1; D unclear. CDR3 size: 13 residues. Trimming removed 0 bases at V and 3 bases at J, with 6 bases between. In germline, CDR1 is SGHRS, CDR2 YFSETQ. This CDR3 reads CASSLDGDTEAFF. The DNA of the CDR3 is TGCGCCAGCAGCTTGGACGGGGACACTGAAGCTTTCTTT. The full variable domain, in which reference TRBV5-1 and TRBJ1-1 provide the parts outside the CDR3, is KAGVTQTPRYLIKTRGQQVTLSCSPISGHRSVSWYQQTPGQGLQFLFEYFSETQRNKGNFPGRFSGRQFSNSRSEMNVSTLELGDSALYLCASSLDGDTEAFFGQGTRLTVV.

The J gene is TRBJ2-2, the V gene TRBV5-5; a weak D match, TRBD2 (6 bases). Germline V gives CDR1 SGHKS, CDR2 YYEKEE (reference sequence). The CDR3 is 16 amino acids. Trimming took 2 bases from V and 2 from J, leaving 13 bases between them. In nucleotides, the CDR3 is TGTGCCAGCAGCTTCTGGCGGGATTTTAACACCGGGGAGCTGTTTTTT. Residues: CASSFWRDFNTGELFF.

This chain connects TRBV7-9 to TRBJ1-4; D is uncertain. CDR1 is SEHNR, CDR2 FQNEAQ, per germline (reference sequence). Trimming left V 1 base short and J 7 bases short, with 4 bases between. This CDR3 is built from 12 residues. The CDR3 region has the DNA TGTGCCAGCAGCTTAGTCGTTGAAAAACTGTTTTTT. Residues: CASSLVVEKLFF.

The rearrangement joins TRBV27 to TRBJ2-7; 12 bases match TRBD2. The CDR3 spans 14 residues. CDR1 MNHEY and CDR2 SMNVEV come from the germline V gene (reference sequence). The junction had 3 bases not matched to a gene; V was cut back by 5 bases and J by 4 bases. CDR3 in amino acids: CASSNLAGGYEQYF. CDR3 in DNA: TGTGCCAGCAGTAATCTAGCGGGAGGGTACGAGCAGTACTTC.

This clone was seen only a few times. V gene TRBV6-6 combines with J gene TRBJ1-3; tentatively, D is TRBD1 (6 bases). Germline V gene sequence: CDR1 MNHNY, CDR2 SVGAGI (reference sequence). Trimming left V 5 bases short and J 4 bases short, with 12 bases between. CDR3 length: 14 amino acids. DNA of the CDR3: TGTGCCAGCAGTCAACAGGGTTCGGGAAACACCATATATTTT. Translating gives CASSQQGSGNTIYF.

CDR3 bases: TGTGCCAGCAGTTCCACGAGGGTCCGCACCGGGGAGCTGTTTTTT. It translates to CASSSTRVRTGELFF. The chain is built from TRBV28 and TRBJ2-2; possibly TRBD2 for D (5 bases). This CDR3 spans 15 amino acids. With 4 bases removed from V and 4 bases from J, the gap between germline ends came to 13 bases. Germline-derived CDR1 and CDR2 are MDHEN and SYDVKM. Complete variable domain (other parts from reference TRBV28 and TRBJ2-2): DVKVTQSSRYLVKRTGEKVFLECVQDMDHENMFWYRQDPGLGLRLIYFSYDVKMKEKGDIPEGYSVSREKKERFSLILESASTNQTSMYLCASSSTRVRTGELFFGEGSRLTVL.